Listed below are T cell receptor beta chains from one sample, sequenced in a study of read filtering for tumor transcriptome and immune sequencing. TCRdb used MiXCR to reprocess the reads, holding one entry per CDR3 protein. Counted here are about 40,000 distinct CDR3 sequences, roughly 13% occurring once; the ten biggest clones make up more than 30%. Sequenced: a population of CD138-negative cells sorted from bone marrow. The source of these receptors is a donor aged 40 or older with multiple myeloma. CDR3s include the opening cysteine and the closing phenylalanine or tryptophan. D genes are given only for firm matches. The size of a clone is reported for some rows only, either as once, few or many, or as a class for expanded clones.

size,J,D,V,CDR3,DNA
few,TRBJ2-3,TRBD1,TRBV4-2,CASSQDRGPDTQYF,TGTGCCAGCAGCCAAGACAGGGGGCCAGATACGCAGTATTTT
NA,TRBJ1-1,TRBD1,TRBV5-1,CTSSNWDSLNTEAFF,TGCACCAGCAGCAATTGGGACAGCTTGAACACTGAAGCTTTCTTT
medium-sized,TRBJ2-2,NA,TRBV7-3,CASSPGTQNTGELFF,TGTGCCAGCAGCCCCGGGACACAGAACACCGGGGAGCTGTTTTTT
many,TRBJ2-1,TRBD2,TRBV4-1,CASSHVWSGGNNEQFF,TGCGCCAGCAGCCATGTGTGGAGCGGGGGTAACAATGAGCAGTTCTTC
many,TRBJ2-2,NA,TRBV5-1,CASSFGQGTGELFF,TGCGCCAGCAGCTTTGGTCAGGGCACCGGGGAGCTGTTTTTT
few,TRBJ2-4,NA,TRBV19,CASNPGAGSIQYF,TGTGCCAGTAATCCGGGGGCGGGGAGCATTCAGTACTTC
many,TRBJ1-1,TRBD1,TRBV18,CAGSQLPEGATENTGAFF,TGTGCCGGCTCCCAACTGCCAGAGGGGGCTACGGAGAACACTGGAGCTTTCTTT
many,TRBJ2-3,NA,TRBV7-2,CASSTAGAGTDTQYF,TGTGCCAGCAGCACCGCAGGGGCAGGCACAGATACGCAGTATTTT
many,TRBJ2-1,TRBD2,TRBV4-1,CASSQDKGLAGVEQFF,TGCGCCAGCAGCCAAGATAAGGGCCTAGCGGGAGTGGAGCAGTTCTTC
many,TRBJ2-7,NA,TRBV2,CASSDPGREQYF,TGTGCCAGCAGTGATCCAGGACGCGAGCAGTACTTC
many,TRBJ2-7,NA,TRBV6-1,CASSRSAGAYEQYF,TGTGCCAGCAGTCGGTCGGCAGGGGCATACGAGCAGTACTTC
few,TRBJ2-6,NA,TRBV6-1,CASSEKGALLSGADVLTF,TGTGCCAGCAGTGAAAAGGGAGCGCTTCTCTCTGGGGCCGACGTCCTGACTTTC
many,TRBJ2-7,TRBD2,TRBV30,CAWRSLAGQYEQYF,TGTGCCTGGAGATCCCTAGCGGGACAATACGAGCAGTACTTC
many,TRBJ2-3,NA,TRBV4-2,CASSLRAETADTQYF,TGTGCCAGCAGTTTACGGGCCGAGACCGCAGATACGCAGTATTTT
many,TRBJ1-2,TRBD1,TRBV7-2,CASSLEWDRERGYTF,TGTGCCAGCAGCTTAGAGTGGGACAGGGAGCGAGGCTACACCTTC
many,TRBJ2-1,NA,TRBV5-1,CASSLALGAEQFF,TGCGCCAGCAGCTTGGCTCTGGGCGCAGAGCAGTTCTTC
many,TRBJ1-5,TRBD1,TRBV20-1,CSARDLDRDSNQPQHF,TGCAGTGCTAGAGACCTGGACAGGGATAGCAATCAGCCCCAGCATTTT
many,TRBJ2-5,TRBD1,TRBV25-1,CASSAPRDRQETQYF,TGTGCCAGCAGCGCCCCTCGGGACAGGCAAGAGACCCAGTACTTC